A single sample is the source of the 26 T cell receptor beta chains below, sequenced in a study of cytomegalovirus exposure and HLA in healthy donors. Produced via immunoSEQ multiplex PCR; TCRdb's table is partial and in-frame only. The data contain approximately 65,000 clones, roughly nine tenths of them singletons. The sequenced material came from PBMCs. These receptors all stem from a man younger than 30 in good health and CMV-seronegative.

The gene calls are TRBV19 and TRBJ2-7, with TRBD2 identical over 12 bases. The junction had 7 bases not matched to a gene; V was cut back by 9 bases and J by 4 bases. The length of the CDR3 is 14 residues. Germline V gene data show CDR1 as LNHDA and CDR2 as SQIVND (reference sequence). The CDR3 loop reads CASKRTSGEYEQYF. DNA for the CDR3: TGTGCCAGCAAACGGACTAGCGGGGAGTACGAGCAGTACTTC. The full variable domain, rest sourced from reference TRBV19 and TRBJ2-7, is DGGITQSPKYLFRKEGQNVTLSCEQNLNHDAMYWYRQDPGQGLRLIYYSQIVNDFQKGDIAEGYSVSREKKESFPLTVTSAQKNPTAFYLCASKRTSGEYEQYFGPGTRLTVT.

This chain links TRBV28 with TRBJ1-1; 7 bases are shared with TRBD1. Germline V lookup: CDR1 MDHEN, CDR2 SYDVKM. The CDR3 runs to 15 residues. V shed 5 bases and J 7 bases; nucleotides not matched to a gene: 13. The CDR3 protein is CASSTGLTGDSEAFF. The DNA of the CDR3 is TGTGCCAGCAGTACTGGGTTGACGGGGGACAGTGAAGCTTTCTTT. The whole variable domain, remainder taken from reference TRBV28 and TRBJ1-1, is DVKVTQSSRYLVKRTGEKVFLECVQDMDHENMFWYRQDPGLGLRLIYFSYDVKMKEKGDIPEGYSVSREKKERFSLILESASTNQTSMYLCASSTGLTGDSEAFFGQGTRLTVV.

V and J are TRBV30 and TRBJ1-1; D may be TRBD1 (6 bases). Germline CDR1 reads GTSNPN; CDR2 reads SVGIG (reference sequence). Trimming pared 1 base from V and 7 bases from J, leaving 28 bases between. The length of the CDR3 is 18 residues. As DNA, the CDR3 is TGTGCCTGGAGTGCCCACCGCCGGACAGCCATAGCACCGGGTGAAGCTTTCTTT. Encoded protein: CAWSAHRRTAIAPGEAFF.

This clone appeared once. V usage is TRBV6-1 and J usage is TRBJ2-7; 7 bases fit TRBD2. Unmatched junction bases numbered 7, after V lost 5 bases and J lost 0 bases. This CDR3 spans 15 amino acids. Per the germline V gene, CDR1 is MNHNS and CDR2 is SASEGT. CDR3 sequence: CASSREASGSYEQYF. The CDR3 nucleotides are TGTGCCAGCAGTCGTGAGGCTAGCGGCTCCTACGAGCAGTACTTC.

The J gene is TRBJ2-1, the V gene TRBV19; a weak D match, TRBD1 (5 bases). V gave up 6 bases and J gave up 1 base, with 16 bases separating them. The CDR3 extends over 16 amino acids. CDR1 is LNHDA and CDR2 is SQIVND in the germline V gene (reference sequence). The CDR3 sequence: CASRGVGWSSYNEQFF. CDR3 sequence (DNA): TGTGCCAGTAGAGGGGTGGGCTGGAGTTCCTACAATGAGCAGTTCTTC.

The chain is built from TRBV7-6 and TRBJ2-1; TRBD2 matches 8 bases. Looked up from germline, CDR1 is SGHVS and CDR2 is FNYEAQ. V was clipped by 5 bases and J by 8 bases; unmatched bases: 2. CDR3 length: 12 residues. CDR3 protein: CASSHGGDEQFF. In nucleotides, the CDR3 is TGTGCCAGCAGCCACGGGGGGGATGAGCAGTTCTTC.

The J gene is TRBJ2-1, the V gene TRBV27; 11 positions agree with TRBD2. The CDR3 is 15 amino acids. Germline CDR1 reads MNHEY; CDR2 reads SMNVEV (reference sequence). V shed 3 bases, J shed 6 bases, and the junction held 4 bases outside the gene matches. In DNA, the CDR3 is TGTGCCAGCAGTTTCCGTAGCGGGAGGGCCAATGAGCAGTTCTTC. It codes for CASSFRSGRANEQFF.

With respect to this clone: Germline is not matched at one junction end, which may reflect a read error. The V call is TRBV20-1, the J call TRBJ2-7; D is perhaps TRBD1 (6 bases). The V gene's germline CDR1 is DFQATT and CDR2 SNEGSKA (reference sequence). The CDR3 has 11 amino acids. The DNA of the CDR3 is TGCAGTGCTAGGGGGACACTCCCAGAGAGTTTC. Amino acid sequence: CSARGTLPESF.

The J gene is TRBJ2-3, the V gene TRBV18, with D hard to call. The CDR3 spans 14 residues. Germline V gene sequence: CDR1 KGHSH, CDR2 LQKENI. With 5 bases removed from V and 0 bases from J, the gap between germline ends came to 9 bases. The DNA for the CDR3 is TGTGCCAGCTCAATAGCCTCTAGCACAGATACGCAGTATTTT. It encodes CASSIASSTDTQYF.

The chain links TRBV9 to TRBJ1-2; 9 positions agree with TRBD1. Germline-derived CDR1 and CDR2 are SGDLS and YYNGEE. This CDR3 has 14 residues. V shed 1 base and J 7 bases; nucleotides not matched to a gene: 5. CDR3 loop: CASSVQGQGGGYTF. CDR3 coding DNA: TGTGCCAGCAGCGTACAGGGACAGGGAGGTGGCTACACCTTC.

The chain links TRBV6-5 to TRBJ2-3; 9 bases match TRBD1. Germline V gives CDR1 MNHEY, CDR2 SVGAGI. This CDR3 comprises 15 residues. With 6 bases clipped from V and 3 bases from J, the junction kept 7 bases outside the gene matches. Here the CDR3 reads CASRPVGTGTDTQYF. The CDR3, as DNA: TGTGCCAGCAGACCCGTCGGGACAGGGACAGATACGCAGTATTTT.

The chain combines TRBV2 with TRBJ2-1, with 11 bases aligning to TRBD2. CDR3 length: 15 residues. Germline trimming cut 6 bases from V and 3 bases from J; bases unmatched to any gene: 4. CDR1 SNHLY and CDR2 FYNNEI come from the germline V gene. The CDR3 spells CASRTGLADYNEQFF. The CDR3 DNA reads TGTGCCAGCAGAACGGGACTAGCGGACTACAATGAGCAGTTCTTC.

The chain uses TRBV5-8 and TRBJ2-1, with 7 bases aligning to TRBD1. Germline V lookup: CDR1 SGHTS, CDR2 YDEGEE. After removal of 2 bases from V and 4 bases from J, the junction contained 6 bases not matched to a gene. This CDR3 contains 15 residues. This chain's CDR3 is CASSFRGQPYNEQFF. CDR3 DNA: TGTGCCAGCAGCTTCCGGGGACAGCCTTACAATGAGCAGTTCTTC.

The chain is built from TRBV2 and TRBJ2-6; 10 nucleotides line up with TRBD2. The CDR3 loop spans 19 amino acids. Germline assignment: CDR1 SNHLY and CDR2 FYNNEI. The trim removed 3 bases at V and 0 bases at J, leaving 8 bases unmatched. CDR3 DNA: TGTGCCAGCAGTGATCCTGGACTAGCGGCCAGCTCTGGGGCCAACGTCCTGACTTTC. Protein: CASSDPGLAASSGANVLTF.

This clone was seen more than once but under ten times. The V gene is TRBV4-1, the J gene TRBJ1-4, with 8 bases identical to TRBD1. With 4 bases clipped from V and 7 bases from J, the junction kept 8 bases outside the gene matches. The germline V gene has CDR1 MGHRA and CDR2 YSYEKL. The CDR3 totals 15 residues. In DNA, the CDR3 is TGCGCCAGCAGCCGAGAAAGCGGACAGGGTGAAAAACTGTTTTTT. Its translation: CASSRESGQGEKLFF.

This clone occurred once. The chain joins TRBV10-3 to TRBJ2-3, with D perhaps matching TRBD2 (6 bases). CDR3 length equals 10 residues. Looked up from germline, CDR1 is ENHRY and CDR2 is SYGVKD. V was cut by 10 bases and J by 5 bases, with 7 bases left in between. CDR3 residues: CATRGDTQYF. The CDR3 DNA is TGTGCCACGCGGGGAGATACGCAGTATTTT.

The rearrangement links TRBV9 to TRBJ2-1, with TRBD2 matching over 9 bases. The CDR3 spans 15 residues. The ends lost 3 bases at V and 10 bases at J; junction bases unmatched: 11. Germline V gives CDR1 SGDLS, CDR2 YYNGEE. CDR3 DNA sequence: TGTGCCAGCAGCGCCACCGGGACTAGCCCCGGAGAGCAGTTCTTC. Translating gives CASSATGTSPGEQFF. The whole variable domain, remainder taken from reference TRBV9 and TRBJ2-1, is DSGVTQTPKHLITATGQRVTLRCSPRSGDLSVYWYQQSLDQGLQFLIQYYNGEERAKGNILERFSAQQFPDLHSELNLSSLELGDSALYFCASSATGTSPGEQFFGPGTRLTVL.

This clone was detected once. This chain joins TRBV14 and TRBJ2-7, with 11 bases lining up with TRBD1. This CDR3 has 13 amino acids. Unmatched junction bases numbered 3, after V lost 6 bases and J lost 5 bases. The germline CDR1 and CDR2 sequences are SGHDN and FVKESK. CDR3 region: CASRRTGGNEQYF. Here the CDR3 DNA reads TGTGCCAGCAGGAGGACAGGGGGCAACGAGCAGTACTTC.

V usage is TRBV25-1 and J usage is TRBJ2-7, with D hard to call. The CDR3 is made up of 11 amino acids. The germline V gene encodes CDR1 MGHDK and CDR2 SYGVNS. Trimming cost V 0 bases and J 7 bases, with 4 bases left between them. In DNA form, the CDR3 reads TGTGCCAGCAGTGAATACCGGGAGCAGTACTTC. It is translated as CASSEYREQYF.

The CDR3 is CASSKGTGSPGRNEQFF. The CDR3 region has the DNA TGCGCCAGCAGCAAAGGAACAGGGTCCCCCGGCCGTAATGAGCAGTTCTTC. The chain uses TRBV5-1 and TRBJ2-1; weak D call: TRBD1 (6 bases). CDR1 and CDR2 (germline): SGHRS, YFSETQ. With 4 bases removed from V and 7 bases from J, the gap between germline ends came to 24 bases. This CDR3 has 17 residues.

The chain recombines TRBV27 with TRBJ2-1, with D possibly being TRBD2 (6 bases). Germline values: CDR1 MNHEY, CDR2 SMNVEV (reference sequence). This CDR3 spans 16 amino acids. The ends were cut back, 6 bases at V and 0 bases at J, with 15 bases in the middle. The CDR3 region is CASRPIAGPSYNEQFF. For the CDR3, the DNA is TGTGCCAGCAGACCTATCGCGGGGCCCTCCTACAATGAGCAGTTCTTC.

CDR3 DNA sequence: TGTGCCAGCAGTTTCTGGCACGAGCAGTACTTC. It encodes CASSFWHEQYF. The chain is built from TRBV28 and TRBJ2-7; no clear D. Trimming removed 3 bases from V and 5 bases from J, with 5 bases in between. The CDR3 consists of 11 residues. Germline CDR1 MDHEN, CDR2 SYDVKM.

The chain joins TRBV28 to TRBJ2-1, with 7 bases that match TRBD1. Trimming took 5 bases from V and 4 from J; bases not matched to a gene: 5. This CDR3 is 14 amino acids long. The germline CDR1 and CDR2 sequences are MDHEN and SYDVKM. CDR3 nucleotides: TGTGCCAGCAGTCGGGGACAGCTTTACAATGAGCAGTTCTTC. Protein sequence: CASSRGQLYNEQFF.

The chain employs TRBV9 and TRBJ2-5; 10 nucleotides agree with TRBD2. The CDR3 is 13 amino acids. The V gene's germline CDR1 is SGDLS and CDR2 YYNGEE. With 8 bases clipped from V and 3 bases from J, the junction kept 4 bases outside the gene matches. CDR3 nucleotide sequence: TGTGCCAGTGGACTAGCGGTCGAAGAGACCCAGTACTTC. It is translated as CASGLAVEETQYF.

This sequence joins TRBV6-6 and TRBJ1-5; D possibly corresponds to TRBD1 (5 bases). Germline V gene data show CDR1 as MNHNY and CDR2 as SVGAGI (reference sequence). This CDR3 comprises 14 residues. With 4 bases removed from V and 7 bases from J, the gap between germline ends came to 14 bases. The CDR3 DNA reads as TGTGCCAGCAGTTCGCAGGGTATAGGGCAGCCCCAGCATTTT. Protein sequence: CASSSQGIGQPQHF.

This chain uses TRBV19 with TRBJ2-3; D possibly corresponds to TRBD1 (6 bases). The length of the CDR3 is 15 residues. Germline-derived CDR1 and CDR2 are LNHDA and SQIVND (reference sequence). Trimming took off 3 bases at V and 5 bases at J, with 15 bases between the two ends. DNA of the CDR3: TGTGCCAGTAGTATCCGGGGACACGCCGGAGATACGCAGTATTTT. This sequence encodes CASSIRGHAGDTQYF.